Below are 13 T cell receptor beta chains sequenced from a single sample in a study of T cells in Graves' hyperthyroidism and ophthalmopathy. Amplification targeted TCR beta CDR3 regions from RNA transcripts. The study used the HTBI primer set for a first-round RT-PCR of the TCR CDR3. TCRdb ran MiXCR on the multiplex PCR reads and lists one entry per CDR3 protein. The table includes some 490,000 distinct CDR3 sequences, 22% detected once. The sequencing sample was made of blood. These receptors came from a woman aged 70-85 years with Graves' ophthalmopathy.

CDR3 protein: CASSNGGSFGGYTF. CDR3 coding DNA: TGTGCCAGCAGTAATGGTGGGTCTTTCGGGGGCTACACCTTC. The chain recombines TRBV6-1 with TRBJ1-2; unclear D gene. This CDR3 region has 14 residues. Trimming removed 5 bases at V and 8 bases at J, with 18 bases between. The germline gives CDR1 MNHNS, CDR2 SASEGT.

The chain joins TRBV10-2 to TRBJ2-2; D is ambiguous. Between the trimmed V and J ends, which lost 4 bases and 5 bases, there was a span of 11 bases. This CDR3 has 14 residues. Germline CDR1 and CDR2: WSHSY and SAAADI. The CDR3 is CASSVARRTGELFF. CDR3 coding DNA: TGCGCCAGCAGTGTCGCTCGTCGAACCGGGGAGCTGTTTTTT.

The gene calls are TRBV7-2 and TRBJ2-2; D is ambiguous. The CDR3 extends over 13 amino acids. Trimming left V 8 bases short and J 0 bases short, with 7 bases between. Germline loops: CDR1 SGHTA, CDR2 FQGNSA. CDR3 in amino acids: CASGSSNTGELFF. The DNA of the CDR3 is TGTGCCAGCGGGTCCTCGAACACCGGGGAGCTGTTTTTT.

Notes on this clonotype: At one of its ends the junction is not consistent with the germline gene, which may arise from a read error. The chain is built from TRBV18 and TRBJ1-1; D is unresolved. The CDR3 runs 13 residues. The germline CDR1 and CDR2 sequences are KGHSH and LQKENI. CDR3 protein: CASLPRADTEAFF. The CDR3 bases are TGTGCCAGCTTACCAAGGGCGGACACTGAAGCTTTCTTT. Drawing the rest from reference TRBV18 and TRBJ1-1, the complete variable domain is NAGVMQNPRHLVRRRGQEARLRCSPMKGHSHVYWYRQLPEEGLKFMVYLQKENIIDESGMPKERFSAEFPKEGPSILRIQQVVRGDSAAYFCASLPRADTEAFFGQGTRLTVV.

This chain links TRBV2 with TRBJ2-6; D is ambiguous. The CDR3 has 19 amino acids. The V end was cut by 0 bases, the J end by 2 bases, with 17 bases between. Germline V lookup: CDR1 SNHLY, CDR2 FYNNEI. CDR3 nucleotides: TGTGCCAGCAGTGAAGCGCACCCCTCTCGTAGGGCTGGGGCCAACGTCCTGACTTTC. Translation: CASSEAHPSRRAGANVLTF.

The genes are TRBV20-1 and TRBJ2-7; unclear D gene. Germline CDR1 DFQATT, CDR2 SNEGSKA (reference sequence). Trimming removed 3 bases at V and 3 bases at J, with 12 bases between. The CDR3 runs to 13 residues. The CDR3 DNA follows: TGCAGTGCTAGGAGACGGTTAGGCTACGAGCAGTACTTC. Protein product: CSARRRLGYEQYF.

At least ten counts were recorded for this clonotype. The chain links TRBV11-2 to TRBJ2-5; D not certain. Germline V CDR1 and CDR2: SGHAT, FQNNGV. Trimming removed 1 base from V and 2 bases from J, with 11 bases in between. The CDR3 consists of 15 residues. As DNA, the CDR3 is TGTGCCAGCAGCTTAGCCTGGACCACACAAGAGACCCAGTACTTC. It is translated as CASSLAWTTQETQYF.

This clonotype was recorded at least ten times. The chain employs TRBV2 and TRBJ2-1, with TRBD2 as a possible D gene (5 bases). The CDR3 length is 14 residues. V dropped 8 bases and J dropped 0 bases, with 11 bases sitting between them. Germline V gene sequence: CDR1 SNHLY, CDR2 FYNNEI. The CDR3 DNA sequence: TGTGCCAGCCGAGTGGAGGTCTCCTACAATGAGCAGTTCTTC. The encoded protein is CASRVEVSYNEQFF.

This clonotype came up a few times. CDR3 bases: TGTGCCAGCAGCGGGTTGGCAGCAGGCGAGCAGTACTTC. This gives the protein CASSGLAAGEQYF. The rearrangement joins TRBV12-3 or TRBV12-4 to TRBJ2-7; D gene uncertain. V gave up 6 bases and J gave up 6 bases, with 15 bases separating them. CDR3 size: 13 residues.

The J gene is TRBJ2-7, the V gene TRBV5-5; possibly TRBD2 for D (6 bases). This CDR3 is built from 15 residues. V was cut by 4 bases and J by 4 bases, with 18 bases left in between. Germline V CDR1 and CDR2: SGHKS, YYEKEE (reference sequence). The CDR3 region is CASSVAPMGGYEQYF. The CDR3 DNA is TGTGCCAGCAGCGTCGCGCCCATGGGGGGTTACGAGCAGTACTTC.

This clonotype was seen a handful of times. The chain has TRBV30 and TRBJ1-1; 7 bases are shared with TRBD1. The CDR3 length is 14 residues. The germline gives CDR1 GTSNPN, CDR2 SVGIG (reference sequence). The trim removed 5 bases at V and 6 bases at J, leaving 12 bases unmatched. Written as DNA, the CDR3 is TGTGCCTGGGGGATTAAGGGGGCGAGGGCTGAAGCTTTCTTT. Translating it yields CAWGIKGARAEAFF.

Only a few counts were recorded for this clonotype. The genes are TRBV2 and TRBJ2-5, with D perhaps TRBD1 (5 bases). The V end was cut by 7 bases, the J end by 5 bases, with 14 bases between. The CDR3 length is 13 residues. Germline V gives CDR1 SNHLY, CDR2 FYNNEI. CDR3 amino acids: CASNIGVGETQYF. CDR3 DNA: TGTGCCAGCAATATAGGGGTGGGGGAGACCCAGTACTTC.

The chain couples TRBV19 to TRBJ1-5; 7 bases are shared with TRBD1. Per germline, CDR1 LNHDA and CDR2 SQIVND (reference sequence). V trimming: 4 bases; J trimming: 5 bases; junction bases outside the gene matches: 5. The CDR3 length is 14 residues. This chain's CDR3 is CASSNRDSYQPQHF. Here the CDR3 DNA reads TGTGCCAGTAGTAACCGGGACAGCTATCAGCCCCAGCATTTT. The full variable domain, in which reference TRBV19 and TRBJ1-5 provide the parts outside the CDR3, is DGGITQSPKYLFRKEGQNVTLSCEQNLNHDAMYWYRQDPGQGLRLIYYSQIVNDFQKGDIAEGYSVSREKKESFPLTVTSAQKNPTAFYLCASSNRDSYQPQHFGDGTRLSIL.